This TCR beta chain was identified during a study of CD8 T cells in Susac syndrome. With 0 bases clipped from V and 4 bases from J, the junction kept 7 bases outside the gene matches. The CDR3 contains 16 residues. Germline lookup yields CDR1 SGHTA and CDR2 FQGNSA. Sequencing of TCR beta covered CD8+ and CD4+ T cells obtained from blood. Controls were healthy donors chosen to match patients in age and sex. The RNA input was roughly 0.5 to 1 ug, and it was reverse transcribed with random hexamers. In TCRdb, the immunoSEQ multiplex PCR reads were re-called with MiXCR into one record per CDR3 protein. The table shows approximately 170,000 distinct CDR3 sequences, with 92% occurring only once.

J is TRBJ2-5 and V is TRBV7-2; 8 bases are a match to TRBD2. The origin of this receptor is a human donor in good health. The sample consisted of CD4+ T cells from PBMCs. CDR3 in DNA: TGTGCCAGCAGCTTAGCGCCACTCAGCGGGGGAGAGACCCAGTACTTC. Protein sequence: CASSLAPLSGGETQYF. The whole variable domain, remainder taken from reference TRBV7-2 and TRBJ2-5, is GAGVSQSPSNKVTEKGKDVELRCDPISGHTALYWYRQSLGQGLEFLIYFQGNSAPDKSGLPSDRFSAERTGGSVSTLTIQRTQQEDSAVYLCASSLAPLSGGETQYFGPGTRLLVL.